This T cell receptor beta chain is drawn from a study of post-analysis software for immune sequencing data. Study background: Relapsing-remitting, secondary progressive and progressive-relapsing multiple sclerosis were all included among the disease courses.

Germline V gene sequence: CDR1 SGHDT, CDR2 YYEEEE. V lost 3 bases and J lost 6; bases outside the gene matches: 3. The CDR3 is 15 residues long. Carried by the TCR beta cDNA libraries were unique molecular identifiers. In TCRdb, the PCR reads were re-called with MiXCR into one record per CDR3 protein. Here the sample spans some 690,000 distinct CDR3 sequences, 30% being singletons. This clonotype was picked up one time. Its matching antigen is unknown. Study-wide results and limits: Controls' normalized Chao1 diversity significantly exceeded that of multiple sclerosis patients. Elevated frequency relative to controls characterized 4 or 5 TRBV segments in patients, TRBV5-6, TRBV5-1 and TRBV20-1 among them.

The sample was blood. V usage is TRBV5-6 and J usage is TRBJ2-2; 12 bases align to TRBD2. The sequence was obtained from a girl aged 10 to 17 with multiple sclerosis. Here the CDR3 reads CASSYLAGGPGELFF. CDR3 bases: TGTGCCAGCAGCTACCTAGCGGGGGGGCCCGGGGAGCTGTTTTTT. The full variable domain, in which reference TRBV5-6 and TRBJ2-2 provide the parts outside the CDR3, is DAGVTQSPTHLIKTRGQQVTLRCSPKSGHDTVSWYQQALGQGPQFIFQYYEEEERQRGNFPDRFSGHQFPNYSSELNVNALLLGDSALYLCASSYLAGGPGELFFGEGSRLTVL.